This T cell receptor beta chain was identified in a study of T cells in Graves' hyperthyroidism and ophthalmopathy (dated by TCRdb to the late 2010s). For context, the study as a whole: Peripheral blood samples were taken at initial diagnosis, before any treatment was given. Prospective prediction of ophthalmopathy was tested in an independent validation cohort of under 20 hyperthyroidism patients and 17 patients who later progressed to ophthalmopathy. Thyroid tissue and blood T-cell repertoires from over 5 Graves' hyperthyroidism patients were also compared in the study. Following sampling, methimazole starting at 30 mg daily was given to hyperthyroidism patients, and high-dose intravenous methylprednisolone was given to ophthalmopathy patients. The paper reports TCR Vbeta CDR3 sequencing of 140 or so peripheral blood samples: over 40 ophthalmopathy, around 80 hyperthyroidism and approximately 17 progressor patients. For training and testing, the 100 or so patients in the discovery cohort were randomly divided in a 7:3 ratio. TCR V-J signatures able to tell the groups apart were searched for in a discovery cohort of 100 patients, of whom 43 had Graves' ophthalmopathy and more than 55 had stable Graves' hyperthyroidism.

Overall study results and their limits: In cross-validation, a model built on a 13 V-J signature told ophthalmopathy apart from stable hyperthyroidism with roughly 87% sensitivity and around 84% specificity, and in testing the same model reached 80%/75%. During validation, the model predicted progression to ophthalmopathy a median of about 6.3 months ahead of onset, with approximately 70% sensitivity and more than 72% specificity. Most expanded thyroid clonotypes (frequency above 0.001) were also detected in blood, a finding suggesting that blood repertoires may reflect thyroid immune responses. No statistical method was used to fix the sample size in advance, and group allocation was not hidden from the investigators.

Stable Graves' hyperthyroidism was defined as no progression to ophthalmopathy during 18 months of follow-up. Hyperthyroidism patients were newly diagnosed, with disease duration under 2 months, and aged 18 to 65 years. Any patient with an uncontrolled infection, another autoimmune disease, pregnancy or lactation was excluded. Diagnoses were established on the basis of clinical symptoms, serum thyroxine and TRAb, thyroid ultrasound, and orbital computed tomography. Ficoll-Paque density gradient centrifugation was used to isolate PBMCs from about 10 ml of fresh peripheral blood. Total RNA was extracted with Trizol reagent, and quality was checked on an Agilent 2100 Bioanalyzer. CDR1 is given as DFQATT and CDR2 as SNEGSKA, both from the germline V gene (reference sequence). Trimming takes 5 bases from V and 8 bases from J, and the germline ends sit 12 bases apart. The CDR3 contains 12 residues, cysteine and phenylalanine counted. The sequence is cut down to CDR3 DNA, 36 bases in frame from base 1.

This clonotype was seen just once. Its binding antigen is unknown. No much larger clonotype is one base removed from it; base qualities were not supplied. One read alone provides weak support. The TCR beta CDR3 regions were amplified from the RNA transcripts. The first round of RT-PCR for the TCR CDR3 was performed with the HTBI primer set and the Qiagen OneStep RT-PCR kit. Libraries were constructed in a second round of multiplex PCR, after which size selection and purification were performed. Sequencing of the libraries was done on an Illumina HiSeq2000 using paired-end 100 bp reads. The published analysis was carried out like this. Raw data were processed with SOAPnuke, discarding reads with adapters, uncalled bases, mean Phred below 15, or no exact constant-primer or identifier match. High-quality paired reads were merged with COPE v1.2.5, and unique nucleotide sequences were defined as clonotypes. Clonotypes were aligned to IMGT TRBV, TRBD and TRBJ reference segments using MiTCR v1.1. Only V-J combinations with frequency above 0.0001, covering 99% to 99.2% of repertoires, were analysed. The TCS score was defined as F50 (clonal expansion) divided by E x V (chaos), with BLOSUM62-based TCRdist calculated between CDR3 peptides within each V-J. Welch's t-statistics and random forest reduced around 510 V-J features to 10 to 15, which were used in a naive Bayes classifier (R e1071). In-frame beta chains were kept once TCRdb had trimmed the public reads at Q25 with fastp and called clones with MiXCR. CDR3 protein sequences are deduplicated, and each keeps its most common genes and DNA. TCRdb's processing, not the study's, gives the V and J calls here. The sample contains around 690,000 distinct CDR3 sequences, 15% to 20% of them found a single time. The ten most abundant clones make up about a sixth of the sample.

What was sequenced was blood. The TCR comes from a man aged 50-59 years with Graves' hyperthyroidism. The V gene is TRBV20-1 and the J gene is TRBJ1-4; TRBD1 is perhaps the D gene, given 5 matching bases. The CDR3 protein is CSARSRDEKLFF. The nucleotide sequence is given as TGCAGTGCTCGCTCGAGGGACGAAAAACTGTTTTTT.